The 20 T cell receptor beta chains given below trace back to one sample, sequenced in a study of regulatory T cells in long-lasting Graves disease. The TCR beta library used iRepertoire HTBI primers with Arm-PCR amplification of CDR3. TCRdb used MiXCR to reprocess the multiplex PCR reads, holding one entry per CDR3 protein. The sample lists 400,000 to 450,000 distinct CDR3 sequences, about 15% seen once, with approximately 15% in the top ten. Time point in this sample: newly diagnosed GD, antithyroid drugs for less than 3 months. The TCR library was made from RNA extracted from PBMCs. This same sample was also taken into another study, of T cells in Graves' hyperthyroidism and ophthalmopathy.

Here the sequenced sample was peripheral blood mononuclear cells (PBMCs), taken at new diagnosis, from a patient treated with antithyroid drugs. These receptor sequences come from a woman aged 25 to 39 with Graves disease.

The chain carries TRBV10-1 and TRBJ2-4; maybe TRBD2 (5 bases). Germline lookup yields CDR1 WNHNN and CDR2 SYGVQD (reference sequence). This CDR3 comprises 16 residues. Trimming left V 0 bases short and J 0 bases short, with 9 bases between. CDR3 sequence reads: CASSESVAGAKNIQYF. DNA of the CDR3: TGCGCCAGCAGTGAGTCGGTGGCGGGAGCCAAAAACATTCAGTACTTC.

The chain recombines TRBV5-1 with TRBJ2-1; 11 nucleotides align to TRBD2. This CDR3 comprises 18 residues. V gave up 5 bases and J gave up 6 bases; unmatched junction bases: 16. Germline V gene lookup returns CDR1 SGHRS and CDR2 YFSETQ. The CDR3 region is CASSSGRLAGMGFNEQFF. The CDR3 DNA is TGCGCCAGCAGTTCGGGCCGACTAGCGGGAATGGGTTTCAATGAGCAGTTCTTC. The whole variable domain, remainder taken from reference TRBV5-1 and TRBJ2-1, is KAGVTQTPRYLIKTRGQQVTLSCSPISGHRSVSWYQQTPGQGLQFLFEYFSETQRNKGNFPGRFSGRQFSNSRSEMNVSTLELGDSALYLCASSSGRLAGMGFNEQFFGPGTRLTVL.

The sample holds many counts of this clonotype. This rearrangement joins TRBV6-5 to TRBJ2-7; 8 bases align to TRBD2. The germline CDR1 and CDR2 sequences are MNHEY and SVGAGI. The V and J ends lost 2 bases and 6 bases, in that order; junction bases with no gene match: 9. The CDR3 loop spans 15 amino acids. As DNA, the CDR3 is TGTGCCAGCAGTTACGGTCCGGGAGGGCAATCCGAGCAGTACTTC. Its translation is CASSYGPGGQSEQYF.

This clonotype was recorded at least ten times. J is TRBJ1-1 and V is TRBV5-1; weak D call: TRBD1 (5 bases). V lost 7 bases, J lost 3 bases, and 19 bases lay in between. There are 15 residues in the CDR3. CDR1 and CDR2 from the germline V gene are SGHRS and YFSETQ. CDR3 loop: CASGETRDTDTEAFF. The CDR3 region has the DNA TGCGCCAGCGGGGAGACCAGGGATACGGACACTGAAGCTTTCTTT.

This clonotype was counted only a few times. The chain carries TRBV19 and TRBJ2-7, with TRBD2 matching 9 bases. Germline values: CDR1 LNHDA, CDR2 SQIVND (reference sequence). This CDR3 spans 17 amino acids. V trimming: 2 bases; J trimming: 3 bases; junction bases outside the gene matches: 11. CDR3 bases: TGTGCCAGTAGTATAAGGGTTGGGCTAGCGGGATTCTACGAGCAGTACTTC. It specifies CASSIRVGLAGFYEQYF. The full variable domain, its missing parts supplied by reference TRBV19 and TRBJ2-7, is DGGITQSPKYLFRKEGQNVTLSCEQNLNHDAMYWYRQDPGQGLRLIYYSQIVNDFQKGDIAEGYSVSREKKESFPLTVTSAQKNPTAFYLCASSIRVGLAGFYEQYFGPGTRLTVT.

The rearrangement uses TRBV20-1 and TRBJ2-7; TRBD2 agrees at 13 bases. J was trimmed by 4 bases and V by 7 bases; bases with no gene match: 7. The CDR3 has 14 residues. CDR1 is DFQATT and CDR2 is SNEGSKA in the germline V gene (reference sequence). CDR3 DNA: TGCAGTGTTATACTAGCGGGGGGGTGGTACGAGCAGTACTTC. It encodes CSVILAGGWYEQYF.

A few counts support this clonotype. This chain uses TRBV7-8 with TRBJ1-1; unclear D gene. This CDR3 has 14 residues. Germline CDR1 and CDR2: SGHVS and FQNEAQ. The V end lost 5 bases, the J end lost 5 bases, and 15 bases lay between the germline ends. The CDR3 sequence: CASSTGMLETEAFF. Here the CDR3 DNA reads TGTGCCAGCAGCACGGGGATGCTTGAGACTGAAGCTTTCTTT.

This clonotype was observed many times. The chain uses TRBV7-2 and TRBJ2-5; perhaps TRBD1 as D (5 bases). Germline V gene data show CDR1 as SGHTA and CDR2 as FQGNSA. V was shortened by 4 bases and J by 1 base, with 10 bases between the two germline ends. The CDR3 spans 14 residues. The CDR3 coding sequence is TGTGCCAGCAGCTCCGGACATTTCCAAGAGACCCAGTACTTC. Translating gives CASSSGHFQETQYF. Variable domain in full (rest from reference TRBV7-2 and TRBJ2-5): GAGVSQSPSNKVTEKGKDVELRCDPISGHTALYWYRQSLGQGLEFLIYFQGNSAPDKSGLPSDRFSAERTGGSVSTLTIQRTQQEDSAVYLCASSSGHFQETQYFGPGTRLLVL.

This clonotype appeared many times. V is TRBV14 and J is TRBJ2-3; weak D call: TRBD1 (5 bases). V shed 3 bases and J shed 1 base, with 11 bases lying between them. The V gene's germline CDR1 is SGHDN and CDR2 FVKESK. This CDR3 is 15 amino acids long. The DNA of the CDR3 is TGTGCCAGCAGCCAGTTAACAGGACGCACAGATACGCAGTATTTT. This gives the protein CASSQLTGRTDTQYF.

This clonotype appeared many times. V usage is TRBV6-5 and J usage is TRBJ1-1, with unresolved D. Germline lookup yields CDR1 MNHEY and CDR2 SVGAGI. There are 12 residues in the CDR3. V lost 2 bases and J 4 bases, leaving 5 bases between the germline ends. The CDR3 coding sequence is TGTGCCAGCAGTTACGCGGGCACTGAAGCTTTCTTT. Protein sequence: CASSYAGTEAFF.

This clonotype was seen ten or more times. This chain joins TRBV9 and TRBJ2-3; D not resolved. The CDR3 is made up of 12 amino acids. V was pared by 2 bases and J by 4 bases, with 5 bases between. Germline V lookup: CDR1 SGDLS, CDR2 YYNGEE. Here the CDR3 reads CASSVMSDTQYF. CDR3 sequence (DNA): TGTGCCAGCAGCGTCATGTCAGATACGCAGTATTTT.

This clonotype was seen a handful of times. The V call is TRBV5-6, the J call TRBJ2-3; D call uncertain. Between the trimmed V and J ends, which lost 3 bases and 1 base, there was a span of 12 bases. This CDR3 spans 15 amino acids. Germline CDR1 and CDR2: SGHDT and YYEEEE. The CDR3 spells CASSYNVIRTDTQYF. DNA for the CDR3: TGTGCCAGCAGCTACAATGTGATACGCACAGATACGCAGTATTTT.

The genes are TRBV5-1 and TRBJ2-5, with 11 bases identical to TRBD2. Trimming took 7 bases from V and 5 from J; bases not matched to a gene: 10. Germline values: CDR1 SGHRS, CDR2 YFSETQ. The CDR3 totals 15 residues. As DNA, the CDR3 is TGCGCCAGCCAGACTAGCGGGACCTCCCGGGAGACCCAGTACTTC. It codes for CASQTSGTSRETQYF.

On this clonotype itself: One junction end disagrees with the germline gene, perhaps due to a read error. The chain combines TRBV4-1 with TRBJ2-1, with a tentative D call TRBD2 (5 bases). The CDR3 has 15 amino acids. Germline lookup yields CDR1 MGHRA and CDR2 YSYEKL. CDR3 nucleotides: TGCGCCAGCAGCCAAGAAAATCTGGGGAGAGAGGTTTCTCTTTTC. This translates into CASSQENLGREVSLF.

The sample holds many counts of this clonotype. The CDR3 region has the DNA TGTGCCAGCAGCTTCGGGATTTACAATGAGCAGTTCTTC. Its protein is CASSFGIYNEQFF. This chain connects TRBV11-2 to TRBJ2-1; D is perhaps TRBD2 (5 bases). The CDR3 runs to 13 residues. Germline loops: CDR1 SGHAT, CDR2 FQNNGV. Trimming removed 3 bases from V and 4 bases from J, with 7 bases in between.

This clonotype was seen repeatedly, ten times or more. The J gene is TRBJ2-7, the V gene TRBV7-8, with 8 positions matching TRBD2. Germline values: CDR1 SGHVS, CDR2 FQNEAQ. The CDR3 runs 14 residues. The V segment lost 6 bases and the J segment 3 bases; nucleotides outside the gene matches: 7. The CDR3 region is CASSPTSAIYEQYF. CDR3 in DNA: TGTGCCAGCAGTCCGACTAGCGCGATCTACGAGCAGTACTTC. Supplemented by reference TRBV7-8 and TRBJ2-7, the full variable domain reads GAGVSQSPRYKVAKRGQDVALRCDPISGHVSLFWYQQALGQGPEFLTYFQNEAQLDKSGLPSDRFFAERPEGSVSTLKIQRTQQEDSAVYLCASSPTSAIYEQYFGPGTRLTVT.

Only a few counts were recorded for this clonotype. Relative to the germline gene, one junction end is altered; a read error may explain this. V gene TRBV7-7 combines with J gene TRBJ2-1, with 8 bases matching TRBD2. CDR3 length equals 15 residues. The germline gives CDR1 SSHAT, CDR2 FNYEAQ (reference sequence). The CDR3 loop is CASSYGAGVGNEQFF. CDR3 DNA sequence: TGTGCTAGCAGCTACGGAGCGGGAGTCGGGAATGAGCAGTTCTTC.

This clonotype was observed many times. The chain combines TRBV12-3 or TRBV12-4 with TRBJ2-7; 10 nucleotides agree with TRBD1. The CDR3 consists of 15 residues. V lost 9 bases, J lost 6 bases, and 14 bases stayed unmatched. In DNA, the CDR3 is TGTGCCAGTAACTCGTGGGGGACAGGGGATACCGAGCAGTACTTC. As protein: CASNSWGTGDTEQYF.

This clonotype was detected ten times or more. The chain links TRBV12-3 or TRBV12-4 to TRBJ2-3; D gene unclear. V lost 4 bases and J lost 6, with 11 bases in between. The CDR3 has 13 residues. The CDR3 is CASSYTHGDTQYF. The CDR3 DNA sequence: TGTGCCAGCAGTTACACCCACGGGGATACGCAGTATTTT.

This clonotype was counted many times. CDR3 in amino acids: CASSLVLALGGSHYNEQFF. In DNA form, the CDR3 reads TGTGCCAGCAGCTTAGTGCTAGCGCTAGGAGGCTCCCACTACAATGAGCAGTTCTTC. This sequence joins TRBV11-2 and TRBJ2-1; D might be TRBD2 (6 bases). CDR1 and CDR2 (germline): SGHAT, FQNNGV. The CDR3 covers 19 residues. The V end was cut by 1 base, the J end by 3 bases, with 22 bases between.